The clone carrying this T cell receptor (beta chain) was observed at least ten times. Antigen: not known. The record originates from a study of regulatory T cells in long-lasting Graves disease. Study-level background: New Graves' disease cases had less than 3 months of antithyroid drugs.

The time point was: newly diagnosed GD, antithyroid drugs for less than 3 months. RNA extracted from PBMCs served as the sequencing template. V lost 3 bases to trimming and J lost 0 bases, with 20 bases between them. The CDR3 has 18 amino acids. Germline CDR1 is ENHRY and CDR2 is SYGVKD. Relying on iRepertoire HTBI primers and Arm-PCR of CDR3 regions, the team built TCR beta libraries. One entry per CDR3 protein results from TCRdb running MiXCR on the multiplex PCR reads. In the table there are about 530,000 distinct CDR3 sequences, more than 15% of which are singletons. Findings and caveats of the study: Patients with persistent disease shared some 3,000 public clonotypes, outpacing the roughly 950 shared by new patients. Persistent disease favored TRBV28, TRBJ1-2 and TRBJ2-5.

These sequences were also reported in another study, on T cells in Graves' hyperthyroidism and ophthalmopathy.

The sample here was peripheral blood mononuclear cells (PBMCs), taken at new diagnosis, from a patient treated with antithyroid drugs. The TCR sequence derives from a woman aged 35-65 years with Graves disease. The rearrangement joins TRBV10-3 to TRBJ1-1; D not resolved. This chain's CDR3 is CAISEEQSLTTMNTEAFF. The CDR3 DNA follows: TGTGCCATCAGTGAAGAACAGTCCTTAACTACCATGAACACTGAAGCTTTCTTT.